This entry lists 15 T cell receptor beta chains sequenced from one sample in a study of shared clonotypes between healthy human individuals. Assay used: immunoSEQ multiplex PCR; TCRdb lists only in-frame clones, some missing. Of 640,000 or so clones in the sample, more than 70% were seen once. Specimen: memory CD4+ T cells sorted from blood. Noted subset: CD45RA-negative fraction. Every receptor here comes from a woman in her twenties or thirties in good health.

In its sample, this clone was seen once. The V and J genes are TRBV6-1 and TRBJ2-3; D gene uncertain. The CDR3 is made up of 15 amino acids. Trimming took off 3 bases at V and 2 bases at J, with 12 bases between the two ends. From germline, CDR1 is MNHNS and CDR2 SASEGT. The CDR3 loop reads CASSDEDSFTDTQYF. Here the CDR3 DNA reads TGTGCCAGCAGTGACGAGGATAGCTTCACAGATACGCAGTATTTT.

The CDR3 nucleotides read TGTGCCAGCAGGCGGGAGAGCGACAACAATGAGCAGTTCTTC. Its protein is CASRRESDNNEQFF. The chain couples TRBV6-6 to TRBJ2-1, with TRBD2 matching 7 bases. J lost 5 bases, V lost 6 bases, and 7 bases had no gene match. The CDR3 has 14 amino acids. Per germline, CDR1 MNHNY and CDR2 SVGAGI (reference sequence).

This sequence joins TRBV19 and TRBJ2-5; either TRBD1 or TRBD2 may supply D (7 bases each). V was trimmed by 4 bases and J by 4 bases, leaving 16 bases between them. CDR1 is LNHDA and CDR2 is SQIVND in the germline V gene (reference sequence). This CDR3 is 15 amino acids long. CDR3 sequence reads: CASSRWEGARETQYF. CDR3 DNA sequence: TGTGCCAGTAGTAGATGGGAGGGGGCAAGAGAGACCCAGTACTTC.

In its sample, this clone was seen once. This chain uses TRBV19 with TRBJ2-4, with 12 bases lining up with TRBD2. The length of the CDR3 is 19 residues. With V trimmed by 4 bases and J by 1 base, 11 bases remained unmatched. Germline CDR1 LNHDA, CDR2 SQIVND (reference sequence). DNA of the CDR3: TGTGCCAGTAGTACCGGACTAGCGGGACCAGTGTGGGCCAAAAACATTCAGTACTTC. It translates to CASSTGLAGPVWAKNIQYF. Full variable domain (remainder filled in from reference TRBV19 and TRBJ2-4): DGGITQSPKYLFRKEGQNVTLSCEQNLNHDAMYWYRQDPGQGLRLIYYSQIVNDFQKGDIAEGYSVSREKKESFPLTVTSAQKNPTAFYLCASSTGLAGPVWAKNIQYFGAGTRLSVL.

The genes are TRBV11-3 and TRBJ2-6; no clear D. CDR1 is SGHNT, CDR2 YENEEA, per germline. The CDR3 runs 16 residues. V lost 1 base and J lost 0, with 7 bases in between. CDR3 in DNA: TGTGCCAGCAGCTTAGGGACCGACTCTGGGGCCAACGTCCTGACTTTC. Its translation: CASSLGTDSGANVLTF. Full variable domain (missing parts from reference TRBV11-3 and TRBJ2-6): EAGVVQSPRYKIIEKKQPVAFWCNPISGHNTLYWYLQNLGQGPELLIRYENEEAVDDSQLPKDRFSAERLKGVDSTLKIQPAELGDSAVYLCASSLGTDSGANVLTFGAGSRLTVL.

V and J are TRBV5-6 and TRBJ2-1; no clear D. This CDR3 region has 12 residues. V gave up 4 bases and J gave up 9 bases, with 11 bases separating them. CDR1 is SGHDT, CDR2 YYEEEE, per germline. The CDR3 DNA reads as TGTGCCAGCAGCCTATACGAGCGTGAGCAGTTCTTC. Its protein is CASSLYEREQFF.

This clone was detected many times. This chain links TRBV2 with TRBJ1-5; the D gene is possibly TRBD1 (5 bases). The CDR3 contains 16 residues. V was cut by 2 bases and J by 7 bases, with 18 bases left in between. CDR1 is SNHLY, CDR2 FYNNEI, per germline. CDR3 loop: CASSESATTGYQPQHF. The DNA of the CDR3 is TGTGCCAGCAGTGAAAGTGCGACAACAGGTTACCAGCCCCAGCATTTT.

The gene calls are TRBV2 and TRBJ2-5, with 8 bases aligning to TRBD1. This CDR3 comprises 14 residues. J gave up 5 bases and V 6 bases, and 8 bases lay outside the gene matches. The germline gives CDR1 SNHLY, CDR2 FYNNEI. This chain's CDR3 is CASRDPRQGETQYF. DNA of the CDR3: TGTGCCAGCAGGGACCCTAGACAGGGGGAGACCCAGTACTTC. The whole variable domain, remainder taken from reference TRBV2 and TRBJ2-5, is EPEVTQTPSHQVTQMGQEVILRCVPISNHLYFYWYRQILGQKVEFLVSFYNNEISEKSEIFDDQFSVERPDGSNFTLKIRSTKLEDSAMYFCASRDPRQGETQYFGPGTRLLVL.

The chain recombines TRBV12-5 with TRBJ2-7, with D possibly TRBD1 on 6 matching bases. V was shortened by 5 bases and J by 5 bases, with 10 bases between the two germline ends. This CDR3 has 12 amino acids. CDR1 is LGHNT and CDR2 is FRNRAP in the germline V gene. CDR3 in DNA: TGTGCTAGTGGTCAACAGGGACACGAGCAGTACTTC. It is translated as CASGQQGHEQYF.

The J gene is TRBJ2-6, the V gene TRBV29-1; D uncertain. The CDR3 covers 14 residues. V was cut by 6 bases and J by 4 bases, with 13 bases left in between. The germline CDR1 and CDR2 sequences are SQVTM and ANQGSEA. CDR3 amino acids: CSVFASLGANVLTF. For the CDR3, the DNA is TGCAGCGTCTTTGCGTCTCTCGGGGCCAACGTCCTGACTTTC.

CDR3 coding DNA: TGTGCCAGCAGCCCCGGACCGGGAATATCTGAAGCTTTCTTT. It codes for CASSPGPGISEAFF. The chain employs TRBV6-6 and TRBJ1-1, with D hard to call. Germline V lookup: CDR1 MNHNY, CDR2 SVGAGI (reference sequence). CDR3 length: 14 residues. Trimming left V 6 bases short and J 6 bases short, with 17 bases between.

This sequence joins TRBV19 and TRBJ2-2; D is ambiguous. This CDR3 has 13 residues. V lost 6 bases, J lost 6 bases, and 11 bases lay in between. The germline V gene encodes CDR1 LNHDA and CDR2 SQIVND (reference sequence). The CDR3 is CASRIRVAGELFF. The CDR3 DNA is TGTGCCAGTAGGATCCGGGTCGCCGGGGAGCTGTTTTTT.

The chain is built from TRBV7-3 and TRBJ1-5, with D maybe TRBD1 (6 bases). The germline CDR1 and CDR2 sequences are SGHTA and FQGTGA. The CDR3 is 15 amino acids. Trimming pared 5 bases from V and 4 bases from J, leaving 15 bases between. The CDR3 DNA reads as TGTGCCAGCAGCCCAGGATCGCAGGGGAATCAGCCCCAGCATTTT. Amino acids: CASSPGSQGNQPQHF.

About this clone: At one of its ends the junction is not consistent with the germline gene, which may arise from a read error. This chain links TRBV7-3 with TRBJ2-7; 9 bases are a match to TRBD1. There are 15 residues in the CDR3. Germline CDR1 and CDR2: SGHTA and FQGTGA. The CDR3 is CASSLTGQGIHEQYF. CDR3 DNA: TGTGCCAGCAGCCTAACGGGACAGGGCATCCACGAGCAGTACTTC.

In its sample, this clone was seen a few times. V usage is TRBV7-6 and J usage is TRBJ2-7; D tentatively reads TRBD1 or TRBD2 (5 bases each). The CDR3 is 14 amino acids. Trimming left V 2 bases short and J 4 bases short, with 12 bases between. Per germline, CDR1 SGHVS and CDR2 FNYEAQ. The CDR3 DNA sequence: TGTGCCAGCAGCTTACACCCCGAGGGGTACGAGCAGTACTTC. This encodes CASSLHPEGYEQYF.